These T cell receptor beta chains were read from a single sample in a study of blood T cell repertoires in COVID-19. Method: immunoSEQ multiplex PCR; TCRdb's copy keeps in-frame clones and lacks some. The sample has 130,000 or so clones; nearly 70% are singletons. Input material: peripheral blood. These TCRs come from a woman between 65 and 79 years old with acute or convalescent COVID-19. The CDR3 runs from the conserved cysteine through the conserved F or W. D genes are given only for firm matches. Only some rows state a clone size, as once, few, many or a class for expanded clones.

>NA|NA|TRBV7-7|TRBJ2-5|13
TGTGCCAGCAGTTTGGCCAGGGTGGAGACCCAGTACTTC
CASSLARVETQYF
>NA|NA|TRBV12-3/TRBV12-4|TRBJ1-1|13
TGTGCCAGCAGTTTAGCTACAGGCACTGAAGCTTTCTTT
CASSLATGTEAFF
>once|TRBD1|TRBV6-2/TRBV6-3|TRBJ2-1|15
TGTGCCAGCAGTATCGACAGGGTTCGCGAAGCTGAGCAGTTCTTC
CASSIDRVREAEQFF
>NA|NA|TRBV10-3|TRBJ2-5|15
TGTGCCATCACCGACTCTGGGGCTCCAAAAGAGACCCAGTACTTC
CAITDSGAPKETQYF
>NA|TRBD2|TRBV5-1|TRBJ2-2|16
TGCGCCAGCAGCCCTAGACTAGCGGGAGGCACCGGGGAGCTGTTTTTT
CASSPRLAGGTGELFF
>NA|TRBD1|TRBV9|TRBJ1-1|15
TGTGCCAGCAGCTTTGGACAGGGCGGGGACACTGAAGCTTTCTTT
CASSFGQGGDTEAFF
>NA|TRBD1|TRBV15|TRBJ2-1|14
TGTGCCACCAGCCGACAGGGTGAGAACAATGAGCAGTTCTTC
CATSRQGENNEQFF
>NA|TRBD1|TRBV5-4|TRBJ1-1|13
TGTGCCAGCAGCTTACAGGGGGCGAAGACAGCTTTCTTT
CASSLQGAKTAFF
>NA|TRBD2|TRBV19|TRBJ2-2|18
TGTGCCAGTAGCCCCCGGGGACTAGCGGGAGGGAACACCGGGGAGCTGTTTTTT
CASSPRGLAGGNTGELFF
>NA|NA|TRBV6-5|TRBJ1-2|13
TGTGCCACCTCCCGACAGACCAACTATGGCTACACCTTC
CATSRQTNYGYTF
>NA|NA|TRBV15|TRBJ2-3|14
TGTGCCACCAGCAGGGACCGTCTAGCCGATACGCAGTATTTT
CATSRDRLADTQYF
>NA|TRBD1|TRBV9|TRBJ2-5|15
TGTGCCAGCAGCAGACGACAGGGCGGAATGGAGACCCAGTACTTC
CASSRRQGGMETQYF
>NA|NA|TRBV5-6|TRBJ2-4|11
TGTGCCAGCAGCCTTGAAAACATTCAGTACTTC
CASSLENIQYF
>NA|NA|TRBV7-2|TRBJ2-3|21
TGTGCCAGCAGCTTAGCGGGACAGGGAAACAGCGGGGGGTACAGGTCAGATACGCAGTATTTT
CASSLAGQGNSGGYRSDTQYF
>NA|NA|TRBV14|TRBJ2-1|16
TGTGCCAGCAGCCAAGCTGGAGGGGTCCAAAGGAATGAGCAGTTCTTC
CASSQAGGVQRNEQFF
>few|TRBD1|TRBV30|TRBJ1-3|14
TGTGCCTGGCAGAGACAGGGGATTGGAAACACCATATATTTT
CAWQRQGIGNTIYF
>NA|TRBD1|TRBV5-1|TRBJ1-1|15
TGCGCCAGCAGCAGACGGACAGGGGTGAACACTGAAGCTTTCTTT
CASSRRTGVNTEAFF
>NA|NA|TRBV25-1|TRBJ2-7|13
TGTGCCAGCAGTGAATTTGGGGGAGGCGAGCAGTACTTC
CASSEFGGGEQYF
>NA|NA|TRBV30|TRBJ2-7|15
TGTGCCTGGAGTACCCCGGCAGGACTCTCCTACGAGCAGTACTTC
CAWSTPAGLSYEQYF
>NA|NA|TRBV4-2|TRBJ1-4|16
TGTGCCAGCAGCCAAGATCGTGGGGGGGCTAATGAAAAACTGTTTTTT
CASSQDRGGANEKLFF
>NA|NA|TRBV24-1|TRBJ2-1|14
TGTGCCACCAGTGATCCCCGCTATTACAATGAGCAGTTCTTC
CATSDPRYYNEQFF
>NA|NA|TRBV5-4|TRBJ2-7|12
TGTGCCAGCAGCTTGGATTGGAGTGAGCAGTACTTC
CASSLDWSEQYF
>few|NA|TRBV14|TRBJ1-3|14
TGTGCCAGCAGCCAAGTTGGAGTGGGAAACACCATATATTTT
CASSQVGVGNTIYF
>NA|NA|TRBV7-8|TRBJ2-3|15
TGTGCCAGCAGCTTAGGTCTTTCTAGCACAGATACGCAGTATTTT
CASSLGLSSTDTQYF
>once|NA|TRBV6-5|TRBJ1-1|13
TGTGCCAGCAGTTACGGGCAGAACACTGAAGCTTTCTTT
CASSYGQNTEAFF
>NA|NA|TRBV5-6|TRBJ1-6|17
TGTGCCAGCAGACAAACCAGGCGAAGCTCCTATAATTCACCCCTCCACTTT
CASRQTRRSSYNSPLHF
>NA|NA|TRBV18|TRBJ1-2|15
TGTGCCAGCTCACCACCTGGGGGGGCCGGCTATGGCTACACCTTC
CASSPPGGAGYGYTF
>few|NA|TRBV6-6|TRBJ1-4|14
TGTGCCAGCAGTTGGGGGGGTAGTAATGAAAAACTGTTTTTT
CASSWGGSNEKLFF